The 2 T cell receptor beta chains given below trace back to one sample, sequenced in a study of shared clonotypes between healthy human individuals. Produced via immunoSEQ multiplex PCR; TCRdb's table is partial and in-frame only. This sample has around 750,000 clones, with around 74% found just once. Sample: memory CD4+ T cells sorted from blood. The subset denotes: CD45RA-negative fraction. These receptors all come from a woman under 40 in good health.

This clone appeared a few times. This chain uses TRBV4-1 with TRBJ2-7, with 7 bases matching TRBD1. CDR3 length equals 16 residues. The V segment lost 4 bases and the J segment 3 bases; nucleotides outside the gene matches: 12. Germline-derived CDR1 and CDR2 are MGHRA and YSYEKL. DNA of the CDR3: TGCGCCAGCAGCCCTTCTCCGCAGACAGGGTACTACGAGCAGTACTTC. It codes for CASSPSPQTGYYEQYF.

This rearrangement joins TRBV25-1 to TRBJ2-1; TRBD1 matches at 9 bases. Losses at the gene ends were 4 bases for V and 1 base for J; bases not matched to a gene: 5. Germline V gene sequence: CDR1 MGHDK, CDR2 SYGVNS. The CDR3 loop spans 16 amino acids. CDR3 DNA: TGTGCCAGCAGTGGGAGACAGGGGGGATCCTACAATGAGCAGTTCTTC. This codes for CASSGRQGGSYNEQFF.